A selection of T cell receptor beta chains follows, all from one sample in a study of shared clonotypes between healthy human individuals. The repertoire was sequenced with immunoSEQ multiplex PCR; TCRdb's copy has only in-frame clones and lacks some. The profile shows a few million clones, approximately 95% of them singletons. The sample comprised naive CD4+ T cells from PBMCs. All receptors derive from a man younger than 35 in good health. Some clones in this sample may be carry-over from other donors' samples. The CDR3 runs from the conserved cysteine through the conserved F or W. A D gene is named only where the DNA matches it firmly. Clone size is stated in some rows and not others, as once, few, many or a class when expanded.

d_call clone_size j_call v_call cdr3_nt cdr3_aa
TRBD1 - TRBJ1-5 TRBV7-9 TGTGCCAGCAGCTATGGAGGGACAGGGGCTGCTCAGCCCCAGCATTTT CASSYGGTGAAQPQHF
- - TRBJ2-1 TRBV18 TGTGCCAGCGCCATAGCGGCCCCCTCCTACAATGAGCAGTTCTTC CASAIAAPSYNEQFF
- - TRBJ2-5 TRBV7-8 TGTGCCAGCAGCCTGGAAGGGGGGTTCGGAGAGACCCAGTACTTC CASSLEGGFGETQYF
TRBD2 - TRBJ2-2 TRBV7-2 TGTGCCAGCAGCTTAGTGGCTAGCGGTCCGTCTAACACCGGGGAGCTGTTTTTT CASSLVASGPSNTGELFF
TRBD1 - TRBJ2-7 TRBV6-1 TGTGCCAGCAGTGGCCAAGCAGGGGGCGCGCAGTACTTC CASSGQAGGAQYF
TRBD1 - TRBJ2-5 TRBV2 TGTGCCAGCAGTGTGGCCAGGGGGGAGACCCAGTACTTC CASSVARGETQYF
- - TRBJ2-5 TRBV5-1 TGCGCCAGCAGCCCTGCCCCGCCCTCTCGCCAAGAGACCCAGTACTTC CASSPAPPSRQETQYF
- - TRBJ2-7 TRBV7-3 TGTGCCAGCAGCCCACCCCCTGGCCGGTCCTACGAGCAGTACTTC CASSPPPGRSYEQYF
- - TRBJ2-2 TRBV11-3 TGTGCCAGCAGCTTAGGGCAGGGCAAGAACACCGGGGAGCTGTTTTTT CASSLGQGKNTGELFF
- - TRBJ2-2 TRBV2 TGTGCCAGCAAGGCCGCCGGGGAGCTGTTTTTT CASKAAGELFF
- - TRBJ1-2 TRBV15 TGTGCCACCAGCAGAGATGAGGGGGGCTATGGCTACACCTTC CATSRDEGGYGYTF
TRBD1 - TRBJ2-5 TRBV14 TGTGCCAGCAGCCGAAAGGACAGGTTGGAGACCCAGTACTTC CASSRKDRLETQYF
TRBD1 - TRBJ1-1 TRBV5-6 TGTGCCAGCAGCTTCAGGGGGGCTGAAGCTTTCTTT CASSFRGAEAFF
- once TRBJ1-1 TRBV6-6 TGTGCCAGCAGATACCCGGGACGGAGAACTGAAGCTTTCTTT CASRYPGRRTEAFF
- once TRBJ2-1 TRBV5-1 TGCGCCAGCAGCTTGGTACAGGAAGGGAGTAACCCCTACAATGAGCAGTTCTTC CASSLVQEGSNPYNEQFF
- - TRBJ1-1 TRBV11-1 TGTGCCAGCAGCTCCTCCATGAACACTGAAGCTTTCTTT CASSSSMNTEAFF
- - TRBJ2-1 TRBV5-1 TGCGCCAGCAGCCCGAGGAAAGCGGGCTCCTACAATGAGCAGTTCTTC CASSPRKAGSYNEQFF
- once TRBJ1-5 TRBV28 TGTGCCAGCAGTTCCGGGACTACGTCTTATAGCAATCAGCCCCAGCATTTT CASSSGTTSYSNQPQHF
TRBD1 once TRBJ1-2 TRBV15 TGTGCCACCAGCGCGGATAAGGGGGCGATTTTCAACTATGGCTACACCTTC CATSADKGAIFNYGYTF
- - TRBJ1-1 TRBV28 TGTGCCAGCAGTTCCCCGACGAGAATCATGAACACTGAAGCTTTCTTT CASSSPTRIMNTEAFF
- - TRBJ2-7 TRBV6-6 TGTGCCAGCAGCTGGGACACTTCCTACGAGCAGTACTTC CASSWDTSYEQYF
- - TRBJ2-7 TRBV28 TGTGCCAGCAGAGGCTGGGGAGAGCAGTACTTC CASRGWGEQYF
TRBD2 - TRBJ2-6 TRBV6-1 TGTGCCAGCAGAACGGGGGGAGCTGGGGCCAACGTCCTGACTTTC CASRTGGAGANVLTF
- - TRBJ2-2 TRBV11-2 TGTGCCAGCAGCAAACGAGACACCGGGGAGCTGTTTTTT CASSKRDTGELFF
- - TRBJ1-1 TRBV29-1 TGCAGCGTTGAAGGCGTTATGCGGAGGGGCACTGAAGCTTTCTTT CSVEGVMRRGTEAFF
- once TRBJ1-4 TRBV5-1 TGCGCCAGCAGCCACTTAGCGGGGGCTAATGAAAAACTGTTTTTT CASSHLAGANEKLFF
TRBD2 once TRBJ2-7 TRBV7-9 TGTGCCAGCAGCCAACGGGGTAGCGGGAGTCGCTACGAGCAGTACTTC CASSQRGSGSRYEQYF
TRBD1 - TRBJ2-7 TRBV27 TGTGCCAGCGCCTTATCCGAGGGACAGGGGGCTTACGAGCAGTACTTC CASALSEGQGAYEQYF
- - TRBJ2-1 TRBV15 TGTGCCACCAGCGTGGGTAATAGCGGCTCCTACAATGAGCAGTTCTTC CATSVGNSGSYNEQFF
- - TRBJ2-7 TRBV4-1 TGCGCCAGCAGCCAACCGGGGCCGCCCTACGAGCAGTACTTC CASSQPGPPYEQYF
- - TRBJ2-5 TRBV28 TGTGCCAGCATGGACCTTCCGAAAGAGACCCAGTACTTC CASMDLPKETQYF
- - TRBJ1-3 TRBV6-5 TGTGCCAGCAGTTACGCTTGGGGGGATTCTGGAAACACCATATATTTT CASSYAWGDSGNTIYF
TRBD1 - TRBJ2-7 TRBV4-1 TGCGCCAGCAGCCAAGAGGGACAGGGGGGCTCCTACGAGCAGTACTTC CASSQEGQGGSYEQYF
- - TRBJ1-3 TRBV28 TGTGCCAGCAGTTTTCTTCAGGGTTACTCTGGAAACACCATATATTTT CASSFLQGYSGNTIYF
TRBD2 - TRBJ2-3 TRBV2 TGTGCCAGCTCACTAGCGGGCGTCACAGATACGCAGTATTTT CASSLAGVTDTQYF
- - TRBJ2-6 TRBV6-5 TGTGCCAGCAGTTACAGGGACGGAGGGGCCAACGTCCTGACTTTC CASSYRDGGANVLTF
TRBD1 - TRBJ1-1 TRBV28 TGTGCCAGCAGCAGGGGGATGGTCACTGAAGCTTTCTTT CASSRGMVTEAFF
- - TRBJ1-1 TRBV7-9 TGTGCCAGCAGCTTAGATGGCCAGAACACTGAAGCTTTCTTT CASSLDGQNTEAFF
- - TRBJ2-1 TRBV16 TGTGCCAGCAGCCAATTATGGGAGACTTCCTACAATGAGCAGTTCTTC CASSQLWETSYNEQFF
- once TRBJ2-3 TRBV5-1 TGCGCCAGCAGCTTCCCAGGTGGGGATACGCAGTATTTT CASSFPGGDTQYF
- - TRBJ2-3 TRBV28 TGTGCCAGCAGTTCCGGAAGCACAGATACGCAGTATTTT CASSSGSTDTQYF
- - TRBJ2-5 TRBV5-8 TGTGCCAGCAGGAAGGACCAAGAGACCCAGTACTTC CASRKDQETQYF
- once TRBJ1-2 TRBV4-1 TGCGCCAGCAGCCAATGGCCCCCTTACTATGGCTACACCTTC CASSQWPPYYGYTF
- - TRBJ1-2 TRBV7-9 TGTGCCAGCAGCTTAGAGGTGGGGGGTTCGCGCTACACCTTC CASSLEVGGSRYTF
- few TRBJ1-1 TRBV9 TGTGCCAGCAGCTCTGGGTACACTGAAGCTTTCTTT CASSSGYTEAFF
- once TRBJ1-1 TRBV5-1 TGCGCCAGCAGCTTGTTCAGCGGTGGGTCTGAAGCTTTCTTT CASSLFSGGSEAFF
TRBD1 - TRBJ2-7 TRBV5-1 TGCGCCAGCAGCTTGGCTTGGACAGGGGTTTCCTACGAGCAGTACTTC CASSLAWTGVSYEQYF
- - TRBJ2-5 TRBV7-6 TGTGCCAGCAGTTTGGGGGTGGAGACCCAGTACTTC CASSLGVETQYF
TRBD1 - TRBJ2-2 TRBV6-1 TGTGCCAGCAGTGAGAGGACAGGGACGGTAGACACCGGGGAGCTGTTTTTT CASSERTGTVDTGELFF
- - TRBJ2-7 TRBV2 TGTGCCAGCAGTGAAAAGGCCCCTAAAACCACTAACGAGCAGTACTTC CASSEKAPKTTNEQYF